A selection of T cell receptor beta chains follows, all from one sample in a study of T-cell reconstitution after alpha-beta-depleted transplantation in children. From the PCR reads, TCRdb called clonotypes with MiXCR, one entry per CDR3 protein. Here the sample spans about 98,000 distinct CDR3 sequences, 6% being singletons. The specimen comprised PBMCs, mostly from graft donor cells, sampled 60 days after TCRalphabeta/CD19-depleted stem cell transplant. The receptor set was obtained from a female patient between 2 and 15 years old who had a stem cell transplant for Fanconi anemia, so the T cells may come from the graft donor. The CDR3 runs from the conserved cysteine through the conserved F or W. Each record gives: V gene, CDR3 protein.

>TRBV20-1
CSARAGTAEETQYF
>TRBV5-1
CASSLQTSTTQYF
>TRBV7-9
CASITDRGPNTEAFF
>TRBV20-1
CSAREGPGETQYF
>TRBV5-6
CASSLGTSRGEQFF
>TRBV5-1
CASSFGGNFGETQYF
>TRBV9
CASSARLAGEANTGELFF
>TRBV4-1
CASSQVVAGALNEQFF
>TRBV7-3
CASSAGAQETQYF
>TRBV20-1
CSARDVMARSYNEQFF
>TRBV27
CASGKQGLNEQFF
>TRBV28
CASSFFGTGFYEQYF
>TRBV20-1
CSARVGTKNTEAFF
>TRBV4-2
CASSQGTSSYNEQFF
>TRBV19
CASSIARTSGRTSYEQYF
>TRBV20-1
CSARDPWTSGGAEQYF
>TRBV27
CASSLLGQGETQYF
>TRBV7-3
CASSLYAGAYYNEQFF
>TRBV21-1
CASSKEGQLWGDGEQYF
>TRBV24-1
CATSDPYQGAQDTGELFF
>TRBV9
CASSPREGQTETQYF
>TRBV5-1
CASSPRREGLAAISTDTQYF